This T cell receptor (beta chain) was captured in a study of control samples from healthy donors and cancer patients. Deletions cut 5 bases from V and 0 bases from J, with 10 bases between. Germline CDR1 and CDR2: SGHRS and YFSETQ. The CDR3 covers 14 residues. The table came from immunoSEQ multiplex PCR; TCRdb's copy has only in-frame clones and leaves some out. The table includes about 55,000 clones, 85% to 95% detected once. This clonotype was obtained from a man aged 30 to 39 in good health. The chain uses TRBV5-1 and TRBJ2-3; either TRBD1 or TRBD2 may supply D (5 bases each). The sequenced material came from blood. CDR3 bases: TGCGCCAGCAGGAGGGGCGGGAGCACAGATACGCAGTATTTT. Protein: CASRRGGSTDTQYF.